This T cell receptor (beta chain) was sequenced for a study of T cells in localized non-small cell lung cancer. General study points: For the top 100 tumor clones, a median roughly 56 also appeared in adjacent lung. The study linked higher blood T cell density to longer overall survival. Exceeding tumor, uninvolved adjacent lung had the highest T cell clonality.

On this clone itself: Its antigen is undetermined.

V was trimmed by 5 bases and J by 2 bases, leaving 13 bases between them. The germline V gene has CDR1 KGHSH and CDR2 LQKENI. The CDR3 covers 14 residues. Some clones are missing from TCRdb's copy, which holds only in-frame ones; the method was immunoSEQ multiplex PCR. The sample holds under 65,000 clones, roughly 90% seen once. Sequenced material: peripheral blood, taken before any cancer treatment. This sequence was found in a man aged 35 to 70 with stage I squamous cell lung carcinoma. V and J are TRBV18 and TRBJ2-7, with D possibly matching TRBD1 (6 bases). CDR3: CASSADSAAYEQYF. The CDR3, as DNA: TGTGCCAGCTCAGCGGACAGTGCCGCCTACGAGCAGTACTTC. The full variable domain, its missing parts supplied by reference TRBV18 and TRBJ2-7, is NAGVMQNPRHLVRRRGQEARLRCSPMKGHSHVYWYRQLPEEGLKFMVYLQKENIIDESGMPKERFSAEFPKEGPSILRIQQVVRGDSAAYFCASSADSAAYEQYFGPGTRLTVT.